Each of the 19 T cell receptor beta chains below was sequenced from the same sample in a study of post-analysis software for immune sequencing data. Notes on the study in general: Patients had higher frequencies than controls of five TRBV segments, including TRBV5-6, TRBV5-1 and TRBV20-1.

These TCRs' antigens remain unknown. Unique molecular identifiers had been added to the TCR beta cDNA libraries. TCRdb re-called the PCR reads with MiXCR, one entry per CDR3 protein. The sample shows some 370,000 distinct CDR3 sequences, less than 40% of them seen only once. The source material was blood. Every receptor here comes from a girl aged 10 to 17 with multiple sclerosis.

CDR3 in amino acids: CASSYSSSIFGRTGENYGYTF. Here the CDR3 DNA reads TGTGCCAGCAGTTACTCCTCGAGTATTTTTGGTCGGACAGGGGAAAACTATGGCTACACCTTC. The chain combines TRBV6-5 with TRBJ1-2; 9 bases are shared with TRBD1. The CDR3 extends over 21 amino acids. Germline V gene sequence: CDR1 MNHEY, CDR2 SVGAGI. V was pared by 0 bases and J by 2 bases, with 19 bases of the junction left unmatched.

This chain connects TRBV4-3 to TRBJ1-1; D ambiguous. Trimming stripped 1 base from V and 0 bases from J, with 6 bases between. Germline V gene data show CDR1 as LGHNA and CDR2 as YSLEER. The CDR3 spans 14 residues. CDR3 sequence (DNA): TGCGCCAGCAGCCAAGTCTGGGTGAACACTGAAGCTTTCTTT. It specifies CASSQVWVNTEAFF.

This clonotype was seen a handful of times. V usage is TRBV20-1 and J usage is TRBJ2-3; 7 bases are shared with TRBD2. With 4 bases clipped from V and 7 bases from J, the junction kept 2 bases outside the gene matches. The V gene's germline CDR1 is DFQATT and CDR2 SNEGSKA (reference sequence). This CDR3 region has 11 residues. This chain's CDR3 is CSATGGYTQYF. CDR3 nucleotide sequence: TGCAGTGCTACCGGGGGGTATACGCAGTATTTT.

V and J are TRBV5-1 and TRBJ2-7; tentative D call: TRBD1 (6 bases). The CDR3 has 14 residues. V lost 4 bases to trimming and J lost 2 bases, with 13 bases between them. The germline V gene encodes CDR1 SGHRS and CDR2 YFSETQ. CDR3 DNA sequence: TGCGCCAGCAGCCCGAACAGGGCCCCCTACGAGCAGTACTTC. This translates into CASSPNRAPYEQYF.

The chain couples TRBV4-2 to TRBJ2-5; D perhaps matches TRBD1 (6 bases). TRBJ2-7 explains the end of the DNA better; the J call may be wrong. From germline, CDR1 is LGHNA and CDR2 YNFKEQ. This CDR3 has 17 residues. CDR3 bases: TGTGCCAGCAGCCAAGATTTAATGACAGGAAGAGGGTACGAGCAGTACTTC. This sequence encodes CASSQDLMTGRGYEQYF.

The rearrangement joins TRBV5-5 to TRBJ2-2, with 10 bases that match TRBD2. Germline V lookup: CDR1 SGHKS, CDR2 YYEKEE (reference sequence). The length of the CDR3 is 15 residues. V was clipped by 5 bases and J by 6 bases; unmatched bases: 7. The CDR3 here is CASSSSGGASGELFF. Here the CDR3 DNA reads TGTGCCAGCAGTTCCAGCGGGGGGGCATCCGGGGAGCTGTTTTTT. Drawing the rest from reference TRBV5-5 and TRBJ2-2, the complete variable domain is DAGVTQSPTHLIKTRGQQVTLRCSPISGHKSVSWYQQVLGQGPQFIFQYYEKEERGRGNFPDRFSARQFPNYSSELNVNALLLGDSALYLCASSSSGGASGELFFGEGSRLTVL.

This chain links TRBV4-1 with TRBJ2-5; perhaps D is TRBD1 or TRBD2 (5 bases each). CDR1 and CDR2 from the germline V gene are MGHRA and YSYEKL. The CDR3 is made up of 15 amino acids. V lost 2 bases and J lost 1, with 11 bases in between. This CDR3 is CASSQMAGTQETQYF. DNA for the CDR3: TGCGCCAGCAGCCAAATGGCCGGGACCCAAGAGACCCAGTACTTC.

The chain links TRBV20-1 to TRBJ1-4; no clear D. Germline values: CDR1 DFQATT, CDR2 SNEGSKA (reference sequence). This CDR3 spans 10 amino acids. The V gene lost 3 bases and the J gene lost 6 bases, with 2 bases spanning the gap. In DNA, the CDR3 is TGCAGTGCTAGGCATGAAAAACTGTTTTTT. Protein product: CSARHEKLFF.

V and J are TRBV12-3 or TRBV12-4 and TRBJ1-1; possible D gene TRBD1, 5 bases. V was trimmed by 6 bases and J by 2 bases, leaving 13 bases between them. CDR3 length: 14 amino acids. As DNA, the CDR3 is TGTGCCAGCAGCCTCTGGACATTTAACACTGAAGCTTTCTTT. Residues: CASSLWTFNTEAFF.

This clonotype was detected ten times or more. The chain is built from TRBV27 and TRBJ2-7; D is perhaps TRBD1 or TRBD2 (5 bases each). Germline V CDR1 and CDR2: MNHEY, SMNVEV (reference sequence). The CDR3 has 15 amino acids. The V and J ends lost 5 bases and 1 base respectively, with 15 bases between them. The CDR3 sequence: CASSPLRDRSYEQYF. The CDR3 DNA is TGTGCCAGCAGTCCCCTCCGGGACCGGTCCTACGAGCAGTACTTC.

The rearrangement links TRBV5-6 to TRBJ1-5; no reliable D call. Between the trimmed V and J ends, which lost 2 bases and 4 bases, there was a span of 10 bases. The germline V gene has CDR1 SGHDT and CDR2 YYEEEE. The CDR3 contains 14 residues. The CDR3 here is CASSFQRGNQPQHF. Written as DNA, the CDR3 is TGTGCCAGCAGCTTTCAACGTGGGAATCAGCCCCAGCATTTT.

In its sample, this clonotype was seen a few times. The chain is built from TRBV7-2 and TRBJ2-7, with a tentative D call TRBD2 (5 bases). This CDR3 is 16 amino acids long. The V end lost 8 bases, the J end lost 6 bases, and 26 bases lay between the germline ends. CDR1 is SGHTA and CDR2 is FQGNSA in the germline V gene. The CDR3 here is CASGRGGSGASGEQYF. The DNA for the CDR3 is TGTGCCAGCGGCCGAGGCGGAAGCGGAGCCTCTGGCGAGCAGTACTTC.

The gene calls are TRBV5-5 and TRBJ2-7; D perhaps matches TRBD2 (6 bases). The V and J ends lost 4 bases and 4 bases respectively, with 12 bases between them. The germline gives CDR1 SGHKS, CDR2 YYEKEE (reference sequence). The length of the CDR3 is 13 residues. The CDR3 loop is CASSPAREYEQYF. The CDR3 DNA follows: TGTGCCAGCAGCCCAGCTCGGGAGTACGAGCAGTACTTC.

The CDR3 is CASSPGAGTRSYEQYF. The CDR3, as DNA: TGTGCCAGCTCACCTGGGGCCGGGACAAGAAGCTACGAGCAGTACTTC. The gene calls are TRBV18 and TRBJ2-7; weak D call: TRBD1 (6 bases). This CDR3 is 16 amino acids long. The V end was cut by 3 bases, the J end by 3 bases, with 18 bases between. Germline V gives CDR1 KGHSH, CDR2 LQKENI.

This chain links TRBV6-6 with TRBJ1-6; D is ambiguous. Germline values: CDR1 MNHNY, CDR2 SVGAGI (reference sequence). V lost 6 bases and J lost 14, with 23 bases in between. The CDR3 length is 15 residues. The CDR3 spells CASREMQAEGRSLHF. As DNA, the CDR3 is TGTGCCAGCAGAGAAATGCAGGCCGAGGGTAGGTCCCTCCACTTT.

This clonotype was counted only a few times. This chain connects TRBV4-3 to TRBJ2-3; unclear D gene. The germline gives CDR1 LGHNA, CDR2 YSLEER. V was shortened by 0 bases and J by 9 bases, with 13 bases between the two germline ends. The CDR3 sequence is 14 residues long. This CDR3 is CASSQDRLARTQYF. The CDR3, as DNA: TGCGCCAGCAGCCAAGATCGATTGGCTAGGACGCAGTATTTT.

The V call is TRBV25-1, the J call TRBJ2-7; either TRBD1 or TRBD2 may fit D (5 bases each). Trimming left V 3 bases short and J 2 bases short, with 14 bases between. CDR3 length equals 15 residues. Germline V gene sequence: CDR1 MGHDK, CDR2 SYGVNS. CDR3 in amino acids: CASSDSGTQTYEQYF. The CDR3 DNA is TGTGCCAGCAGTGATTCCGGGACCCAGACCTACGAGCAGTACTTC.

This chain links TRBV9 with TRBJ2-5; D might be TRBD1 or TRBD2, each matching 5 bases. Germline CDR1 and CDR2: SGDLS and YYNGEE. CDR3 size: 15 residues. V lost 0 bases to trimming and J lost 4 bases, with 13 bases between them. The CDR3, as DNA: TGTGCCAGCAGCGTAGCTGGGGGATCGCGAGAGACCCAGTACTTC. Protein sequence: CASSVAGGSRETQYF.

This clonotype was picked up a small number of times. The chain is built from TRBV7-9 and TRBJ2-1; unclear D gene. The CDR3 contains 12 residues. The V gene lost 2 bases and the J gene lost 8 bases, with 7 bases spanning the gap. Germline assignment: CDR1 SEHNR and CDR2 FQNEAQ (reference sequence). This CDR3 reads CASSLTGHEQFF. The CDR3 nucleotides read TGTGCCAGCAGCTTAACGGGCCATGAGCAGTTCTTC.